In its sample, the clone carrying this T cell receptor beta chain was seen once. Assay: immunoSEQ multiplex PCR; the TCRdb copy retains only in-frame clones and omits some. The table records 150,000 to 200,000 clones, 89% of them present only once. This sample stems from a study of blood T cell repertoires in COVID-19. The receptor was derived from a man younger than 35 who had recovered from COVID-19. Input material: peripheral blood.

CDR3 sequence reads: CASSSMQVLAGVSRDTQYF. In nucleotides, the CDR3 is TGTGCCAGCAGCTCGATGCAAGTACTAGCGGGAGTTAGTAGAGATACGCAGTATTTT. The genes are TRBV5-6 and TRBJ2-3, with TRBD2 matching 11 bases. Germline loops: CDR1 SGHDT, CDR2 YYEEEE. The CDR3 is 19 amino acids. The V gene end was trimmed by 3 bases and the J gene end by 5 bases; junction bases not matched to a gene: 17.